This T cell receptor beta chain emerged from a study of shared clonotypes between healthy human individuals. Study-wide points: It was expected that sequencing depth would affect clonotype sharing among donors.

Assay: immunoSEQ multiplex PCR; the TCRdb copy retains only in-frame clones and omits some. The sample consists of over 2 million clones, 85% to 95% of them appearing once. Germline V gives CDR1 SGHAT, CDR2 FQNNGV. CDR3 length: 14 amino acids. The V end was cut by 5 bases, the J end by 6 bases, with 14 bases between. As concerns this clone: Antigen unknown.

The V and J genes are TRBV11-2 and TRBJ2-1; D ambiguous. The clonotype originates from a man between 18 and 35 years old in good health. The material sequenced was naive CD4+ T cells sorted from blood. The subset: CD45RA+ positively selected. CDR3 in DNA: TGTGCCAGCAGCGGTAGAGGCTGGGCCAATGAGCAGTTCTTC. Translating it yields CASSGRGWANEQFF.